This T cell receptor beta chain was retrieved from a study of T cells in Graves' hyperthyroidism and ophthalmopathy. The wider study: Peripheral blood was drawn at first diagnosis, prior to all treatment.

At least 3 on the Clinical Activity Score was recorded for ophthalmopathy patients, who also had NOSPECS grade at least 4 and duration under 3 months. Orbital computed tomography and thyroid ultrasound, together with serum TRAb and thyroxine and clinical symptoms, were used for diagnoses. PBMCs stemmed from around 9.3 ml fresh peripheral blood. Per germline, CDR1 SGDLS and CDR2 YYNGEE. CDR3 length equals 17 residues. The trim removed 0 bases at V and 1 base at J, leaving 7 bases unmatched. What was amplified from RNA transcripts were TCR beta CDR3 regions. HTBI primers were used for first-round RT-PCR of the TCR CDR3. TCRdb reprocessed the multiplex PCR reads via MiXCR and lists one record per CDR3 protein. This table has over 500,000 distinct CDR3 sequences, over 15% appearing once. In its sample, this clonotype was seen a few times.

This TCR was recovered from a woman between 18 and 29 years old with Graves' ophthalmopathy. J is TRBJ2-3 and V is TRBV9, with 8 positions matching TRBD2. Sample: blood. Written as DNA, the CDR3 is TGTGCCAGCAGCGTAGAGGCTAGCGGGTGGGGCACAGATACGCAGTATTTT. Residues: CASSVEASGWGTDTQYF.